This entry features one T cell receptor beta chain sequence. What it binds is unknown. The ends were cut back, 5 bases at V and 10 bases at J, with 18 bases in the middle. CDR1 is MNHNY and CDR2 is SVGAGI in the germline V gene (reference sequence). CDR3 size: 14 residues. The source of the sample is a study of beta chain features in type 1 diabetes. Investigators reverse transcribed all isolated RNA, so they sequenced expressed TCRB transcripts. The method was immunoSEQ multiplex PCR; TCRdb's version includes in-frame clones alone and lacks a portion of them. The sample consists of 330,000 or so clones, roughly 12% of them appearing once. Findings and limits, study-wide: A moderate, significant TCRB CDR3 shortening appeared in type 1 diabetes across four CD4+ subsets.

The chain employs TRBV6-6 and TRBJ2-1, with D perhaps TRBD1 (6 bases). Sequenced sample: naive CD4+ T cells from blood. This TCR was recovered from a woman between 18 and 29 years old with type 1 diabetes. The CDR3 nucleotides read TGTGCCAGCAGTCCCACAACAGGGTTTTGGGAGCAGTTCTTC. Amino acid sequence: CASSPTTGFWEQFF.